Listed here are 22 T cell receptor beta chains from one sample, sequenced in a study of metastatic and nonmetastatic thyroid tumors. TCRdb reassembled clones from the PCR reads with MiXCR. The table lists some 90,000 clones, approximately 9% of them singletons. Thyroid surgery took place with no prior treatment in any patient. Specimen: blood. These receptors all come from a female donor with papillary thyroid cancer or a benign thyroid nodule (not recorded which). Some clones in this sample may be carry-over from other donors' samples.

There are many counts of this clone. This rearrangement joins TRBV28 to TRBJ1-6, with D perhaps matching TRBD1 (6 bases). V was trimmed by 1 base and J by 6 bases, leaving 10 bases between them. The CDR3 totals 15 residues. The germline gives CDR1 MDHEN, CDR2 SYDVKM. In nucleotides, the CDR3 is TGTGCCAGCAGTTTATCGCACAGGGCTAATTCACCCCTCCACTTT. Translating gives CASSLSHRANSPLHF. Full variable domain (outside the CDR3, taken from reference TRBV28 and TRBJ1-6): DVKVTQSSRYLVKRTGEKVFLECVQDMDHENMFWYRQDPGLGLRLIYFSYDVKMKEKGDIPEGYSVSREKKERFSLILESASTNQTSMYLCASSLSHRANSPLHFGNGTRLTVT.

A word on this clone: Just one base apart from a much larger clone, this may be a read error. CDR3 nucleotides: TGTGCCAGCAGTTTTGGTATCTTAGAAAACATTCAGTACTTC. This codes for CASSFGILENIQYF. The chain couples TRBV12-3 or TRBV12-4 to TRBJ2-4; D ambiguous. There are 14 residues in the CDR3. With 3 bases removed from V and 5 bases from J, the gap between germline ends came to 11 bases.

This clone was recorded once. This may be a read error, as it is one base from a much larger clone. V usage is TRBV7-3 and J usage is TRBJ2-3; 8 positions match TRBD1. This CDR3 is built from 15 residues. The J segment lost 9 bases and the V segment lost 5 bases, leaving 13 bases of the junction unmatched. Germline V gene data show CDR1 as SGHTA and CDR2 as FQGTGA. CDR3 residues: CASSPTPDRGVTQYF. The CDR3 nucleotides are TGTGCCAGCAGCCCGACCCCTGACAGGGGTGTAACGCAGTATTTT.

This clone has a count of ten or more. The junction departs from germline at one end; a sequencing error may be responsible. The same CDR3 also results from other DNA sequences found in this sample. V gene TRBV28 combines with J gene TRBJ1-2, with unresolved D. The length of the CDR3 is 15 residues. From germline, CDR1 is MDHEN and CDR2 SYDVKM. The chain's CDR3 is CASSPRDRANYGYTF. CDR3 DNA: TGTGCCAGCAGCCCAAGGGATAGGGCTAATTATGGCTACACCTTC.

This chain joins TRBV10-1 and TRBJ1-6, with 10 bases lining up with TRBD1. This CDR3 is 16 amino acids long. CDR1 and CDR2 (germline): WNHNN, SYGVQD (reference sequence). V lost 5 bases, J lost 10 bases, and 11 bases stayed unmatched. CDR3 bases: TGCGCCAGCAGTCCCGGGACAGGGGCGGGTTTCTCACCCCTCCACTTT. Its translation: CASSPGTGAGFSPLHF.

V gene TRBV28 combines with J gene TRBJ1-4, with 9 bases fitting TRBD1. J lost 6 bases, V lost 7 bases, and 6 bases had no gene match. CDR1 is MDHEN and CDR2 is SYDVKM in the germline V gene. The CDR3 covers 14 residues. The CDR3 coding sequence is TGTGCCAGCAAACCGGGACAGGGACATGAAAAACTGTTTTTT. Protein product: CASKPGQGHEKLFF.

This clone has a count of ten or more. The CDR3 DNA follows: TGTGCCAGCAGTTCCGGACAGGCGACCTATGGCTACACCTTC. Its protein product is CASSSGQATYGYTF. The chain combines TRBV6-1 with TRBJ1-2; 7 nucleotides match TRBD1. This CDR3 spans 14 amino acids. V shed 5 bases and J 4 bases; nucleotides not matched to a gene: 7. Germline V gives CDR1 MNHNS, CDR2 SASEGT.

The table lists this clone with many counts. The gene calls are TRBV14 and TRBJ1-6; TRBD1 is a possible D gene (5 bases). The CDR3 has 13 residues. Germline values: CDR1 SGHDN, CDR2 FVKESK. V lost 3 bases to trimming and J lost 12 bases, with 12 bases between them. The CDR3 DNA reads TGTGCCAGCAGCCAGTGGGAAAGGGGACCCCTCCACTTT. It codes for CASSQWERGPLHF.

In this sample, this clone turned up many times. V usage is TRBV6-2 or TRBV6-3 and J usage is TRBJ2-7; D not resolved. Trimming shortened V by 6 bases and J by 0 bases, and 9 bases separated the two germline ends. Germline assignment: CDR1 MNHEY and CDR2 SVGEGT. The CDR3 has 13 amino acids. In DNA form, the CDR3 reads TGTGCCAGCAGCATTTCCCCCTCCTACGAGCAGTACTTC. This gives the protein CASSISPSYEQYF.

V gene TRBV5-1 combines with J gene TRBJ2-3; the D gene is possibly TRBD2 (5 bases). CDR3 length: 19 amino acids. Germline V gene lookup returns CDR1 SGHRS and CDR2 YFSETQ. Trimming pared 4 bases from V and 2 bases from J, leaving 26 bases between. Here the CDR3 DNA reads TGCGCCAGCAGCACGAATGGTCGTAGTAGCGAGACGAACACAGATACGCAGTATTTT. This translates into CASSTNGRSSETNTDTQYF.

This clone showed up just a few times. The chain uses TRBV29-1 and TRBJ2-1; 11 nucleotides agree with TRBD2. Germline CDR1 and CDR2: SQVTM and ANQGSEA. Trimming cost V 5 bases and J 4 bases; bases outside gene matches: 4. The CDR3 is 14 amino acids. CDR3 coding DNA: TGCAGCGTTTCTAGGACTAGCGGGTACAATGAGCAGTTCTTC. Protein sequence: CSVSRTSGYNEQFF.

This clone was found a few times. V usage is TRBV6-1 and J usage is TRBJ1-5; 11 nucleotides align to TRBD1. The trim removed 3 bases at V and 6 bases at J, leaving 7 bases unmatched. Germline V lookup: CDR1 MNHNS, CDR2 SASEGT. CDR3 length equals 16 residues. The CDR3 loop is CASSDRLGQGGQPQHF. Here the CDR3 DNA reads TGTGCCAGCAGTGATAGGCTGGGACAGGGGGGTCAGCCCCAGCATTTT.

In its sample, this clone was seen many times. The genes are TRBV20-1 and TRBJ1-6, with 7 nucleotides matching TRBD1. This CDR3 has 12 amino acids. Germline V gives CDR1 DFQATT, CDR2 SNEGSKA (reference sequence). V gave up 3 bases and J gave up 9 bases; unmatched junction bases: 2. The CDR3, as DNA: TGCAGTGCTAGTGAGGGGGCTTCACCCCTCCACTTT. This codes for CSASEGASPLHF.

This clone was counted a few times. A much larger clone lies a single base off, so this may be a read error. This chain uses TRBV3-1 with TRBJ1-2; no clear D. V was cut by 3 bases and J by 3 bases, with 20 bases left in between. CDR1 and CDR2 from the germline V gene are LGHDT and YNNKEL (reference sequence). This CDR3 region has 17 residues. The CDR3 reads CASSQGQRAGVDYGYTF. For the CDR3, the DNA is TGTGCCAGCAGCCAGGGCCAGAGGGCAGGAGTTGACTATGGCTACACCTTC.

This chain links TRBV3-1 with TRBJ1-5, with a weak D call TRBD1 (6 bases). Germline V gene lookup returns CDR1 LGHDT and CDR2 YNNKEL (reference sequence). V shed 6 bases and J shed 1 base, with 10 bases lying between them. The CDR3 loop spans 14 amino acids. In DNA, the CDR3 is TGTGCCAGCAGTCCCAGGGGAAGCAATCAGCCCCAGCATTTT. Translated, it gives CASSPRGSNQPQHF.

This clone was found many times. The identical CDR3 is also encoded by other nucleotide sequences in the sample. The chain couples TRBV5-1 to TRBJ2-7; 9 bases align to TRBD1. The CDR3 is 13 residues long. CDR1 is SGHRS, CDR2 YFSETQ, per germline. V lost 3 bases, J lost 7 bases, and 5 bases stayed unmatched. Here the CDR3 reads CASSWGQGREQYF. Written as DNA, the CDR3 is TGCGCCAGCAGCTGGGGACAGGGTCGGGAGCAGTACTTC.

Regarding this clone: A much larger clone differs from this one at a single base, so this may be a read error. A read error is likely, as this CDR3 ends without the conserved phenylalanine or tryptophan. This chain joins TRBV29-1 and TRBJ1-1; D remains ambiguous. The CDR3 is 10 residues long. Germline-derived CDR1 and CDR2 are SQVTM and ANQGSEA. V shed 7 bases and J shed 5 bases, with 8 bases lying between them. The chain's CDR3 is CSGSRTEAFS. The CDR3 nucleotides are TGCAGCGGAAGCAGGACTGAAGCTTTCTCT.

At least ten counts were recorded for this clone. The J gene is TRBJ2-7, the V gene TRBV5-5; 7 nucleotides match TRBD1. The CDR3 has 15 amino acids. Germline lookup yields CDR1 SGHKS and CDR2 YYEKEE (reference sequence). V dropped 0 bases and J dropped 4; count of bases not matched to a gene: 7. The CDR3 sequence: CASSLGQGPQYEQYF. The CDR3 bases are TGTGCCAGCAGCTTGGGACAGGGACCCCAATACGAGCAGTACTTC.

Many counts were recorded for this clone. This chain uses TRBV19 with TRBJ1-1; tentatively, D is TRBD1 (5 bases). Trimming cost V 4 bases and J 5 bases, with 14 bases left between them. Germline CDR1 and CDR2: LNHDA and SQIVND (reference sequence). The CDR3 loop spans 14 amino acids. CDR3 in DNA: TGTGCCAGTAGTAAGGGGCAGGCGGGGACTGAAGCTTTCTTT. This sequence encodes CASSKGQAGTEAFF.

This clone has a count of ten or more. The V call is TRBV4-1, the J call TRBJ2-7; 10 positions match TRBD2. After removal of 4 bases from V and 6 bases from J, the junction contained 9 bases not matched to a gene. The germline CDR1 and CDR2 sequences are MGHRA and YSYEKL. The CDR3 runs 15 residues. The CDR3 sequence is CASSLLAGPFGEQYF. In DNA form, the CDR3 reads TGCGCCAGCAGCCTACTAGCGGGGCCCTTCGGCGAGCAGTACTTC.

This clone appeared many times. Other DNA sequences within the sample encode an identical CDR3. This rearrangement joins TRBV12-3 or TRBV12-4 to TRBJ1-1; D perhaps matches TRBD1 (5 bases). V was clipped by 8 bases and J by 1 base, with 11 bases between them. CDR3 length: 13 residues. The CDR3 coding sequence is TGTGCCAGCTCCGCGGGGGGGAACACTGAAGCTTTCTTT. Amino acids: CASSAGGNTEAFF.

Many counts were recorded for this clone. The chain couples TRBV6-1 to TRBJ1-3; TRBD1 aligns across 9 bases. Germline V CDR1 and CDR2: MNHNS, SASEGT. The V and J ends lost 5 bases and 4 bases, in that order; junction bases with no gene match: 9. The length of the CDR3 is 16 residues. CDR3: CASSRAGQGSGNTIYF. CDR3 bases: TGTGCCAGCAGTCGGGCGGGACAGGGCTCCGGAAACACCATATATTTT.